This entry describes one TCR beta chain. As yet, its antigen is unknown. This entry comes from a study of shared clonotypes between healthy human individuals. Study results and caveats: Few donors limited the genetic and exposure-history diversity represented.

Generated by immunoSEQ multiplex PCR, the TCRdb table keeps only in-frame clones and is missing some. The repertoire includes roughly 2,300,000 clones, under 95% of them detected once, and 0.37% sits in the top ten. This sequence was found in a young man in good health. Some clones in this sample may be carry-over from other donors' samples. Sequencing was performed on naive CD4+ T cells from PBMCs. Subset: CD45RA+ positively selected.

In DNA form, the CDR3 reads TGCGCCAGCAGCGTGGGGAGAGACTATGGCTACACCTTC. The encoded protein is CASSVGRDYGYTF. The gene calls are TRBV5-1 and TRBJ1-2; no definite D call. Germline-derived CDR1 and CDR2 are SGHRS and YFSETQ. The CDR3 is 13 amino acids. With 4 bases removed from V and 3 bases from J, the gap between germline ends came to 10 bases. Drawing the rest from reference TRBV5-1 and TRBJ1-2, the complete variable domain is KAGVTQTPRYLIKTRGQQVTLSCSPISGHRSVSWYQQTPGQGLQFLFEYFSETQRNKGNFPGRFSGRQFSNSRSEMNVSTLELGDSALYLCASSVGRDYGYTFGSGTRLTVV.